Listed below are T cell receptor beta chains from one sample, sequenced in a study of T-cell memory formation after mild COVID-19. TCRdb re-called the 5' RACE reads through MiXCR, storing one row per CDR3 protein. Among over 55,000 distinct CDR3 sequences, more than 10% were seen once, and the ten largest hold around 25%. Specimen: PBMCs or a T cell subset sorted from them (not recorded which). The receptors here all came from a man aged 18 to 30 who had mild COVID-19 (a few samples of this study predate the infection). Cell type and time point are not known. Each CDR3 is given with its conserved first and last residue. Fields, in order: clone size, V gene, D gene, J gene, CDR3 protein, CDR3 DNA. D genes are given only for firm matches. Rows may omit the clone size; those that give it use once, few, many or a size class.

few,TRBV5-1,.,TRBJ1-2,CASGSGDRNYGYTF,TGCGCCAGCGGGTCAGGGGATCGCAACTATGGCTACACCTTC
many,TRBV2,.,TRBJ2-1,CAMIAGSLNNNEQFF,TGTGCTATGATTGCCGGGTCTCTTAACAACAATGAGCAGTTCTTC
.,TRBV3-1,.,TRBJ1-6,CASSQDTFLASPLHF,TGTGCCAGCAGCCAGGACACGTTTTTAGCTTCACCCCTCCACTTT
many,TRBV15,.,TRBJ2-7,CATSRDPVHEQYF,TGTGCCACCAGCAGAGATCCGGTGCACGAGCAGTACTTC
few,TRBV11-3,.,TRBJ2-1,CASSLEGTYYNEQFF,TGTGCCAGCAGCTTAGAGGGGACTTATTACAATGAGCAGTTCTTC
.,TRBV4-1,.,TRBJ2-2,CASKPGITAGELFF,TGCGCCAGCAAACCCGGGATAACTGCCGGGGAGCTGTTTTTT
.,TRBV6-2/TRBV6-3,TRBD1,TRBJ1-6,CASSYSITSGTGENSPLHF,TGTGCCAGCAGTTACTCGATTACTTCCGGGACAGGGGAAAATTCACCCCTCCACTTT
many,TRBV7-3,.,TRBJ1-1,CASSLYPGITEAFF,TGTGCCAGCAGCTTATACCCTGGGATCACTGAAGCTTTCTTT
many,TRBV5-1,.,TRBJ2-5,CASSRGLLQETQYF,TGCGCCAGCAGCCGCGGACTCCTACAAGAGACCCAGTACTTC
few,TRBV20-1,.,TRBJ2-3,CSARVSGTDTQYF,TGCAGTGCTAGGGTTAGCGGAACAGATACGCAGTATTTT
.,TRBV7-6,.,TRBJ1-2,CASRKGLDYGYTF,TGTGCCAGCAGGAAGGGCCTTGACTATGGCTACACCTTC
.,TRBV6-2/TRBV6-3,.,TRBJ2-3,CASSYLSPAYSDTQYF,TGTGCCAGCAGTTACCTCTCACCAGCTTACTCAGATACGCAGTATTTT
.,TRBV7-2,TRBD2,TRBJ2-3,CASSLEIAGGTDTQYF,TGTGCCAGCAGCTTAGAAATAGCGGGAGGAACAGATACGCAGTATTTT
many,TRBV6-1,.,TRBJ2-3,CASSRAETDTQYF,TGTGCCAGCTCCCGGGCGGAGACAGATACGCAGTATTTT
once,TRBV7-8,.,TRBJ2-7,CASSLEVGRSWEQYF,TGTGCCAGCAGCTTAGAGGTGGGGCGTTCGTGGGAGCAGTACTTC
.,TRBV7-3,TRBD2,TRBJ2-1,CASSLTPGGTYNEQFF,TGTGCCAGCAGCTTAACCCCGGGGGGAACCTACAATGAGCAGTTCTTC
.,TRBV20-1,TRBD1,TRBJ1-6,CSALGQNYNSPLHF,TGCAGTGCCCTGGGACAGAACTATAATTCACCCCTCCACTTT
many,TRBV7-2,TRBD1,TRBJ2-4,CASSWIRTGLAKNIQYF,TGTGCCAGCAGCTGGATAAGGACAGGTCTAGCCAAAAACATTCAGTACTTC
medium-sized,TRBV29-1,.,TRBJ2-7,CSVEVRADEQYF,TGCAGCGTTGAAGTTCGGGCAGACGAGCAGTACTTC
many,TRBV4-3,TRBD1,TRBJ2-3,CASSQETGGGSTDTQYF,TGCGCCAGCAGCCAAGAGACAGGGGGCGGTAGCACAGATACGCAGTATTTT